The rows below give T cell receptor beta chains drawn from one sample of a study of blood T cell repertoires in COVID-19. Sequencing used immunoSEQ multiplex PCR; TCRdb keeps in-frame clones, though not all of them. The table has around 300,000 clones, more than 75% seen once; the top ten hold under 5%. The source material was peripheral blood. The receptor set was obtained from a woman in her forties or fifties with active or convalescent COVID-19. Both conserved end residues are part of each CDR3.

V: TRBV7-2
J: TRBJ1-3
CDR3: CASSTYGPQGAAGNTIYF

V: TRBV7-2
J: TRBJ2-5
CDR3: CASSWDIEETQYF

V: TRBV2
J: TRBJ2-5
CDR3: CASSVSTGGYF

V: TRBV5-1
J: TRBJ2-5
CDR3: CASTQPTGNRETQYF

V: TRBV28
J: TRBJ1-1
CDR3: CASSFPGQGNTEAFF

V: TRBV5-6
J: TRBJ2-7
CDR3: CASSLRGYEQYF

V: TRBV5-6
J: TRBJ1-2
CDR3: CASSFGTSKGYGYTF

V: TRBV9
J: TRBJ2-1
CDR3: CASSVAVWPNEQFF

V: TRBV4-3
J: TRBJ1-2
CDR3: CASSQRGGVGYTF

V: TRBV28
J: TRBJ1-6
CDR3: CASSLSGSARNNSPLHF

V: TRBV3-1/TRBV3-2
J: TRBJ1-1
CDR3: CASEGTGTGETEAFF

V: TRBV13
J: TRBJ2-2
CDR3: CASSWDRENTGELFF

V: TRBV4-3
J: TRBJ2-1
CDR3: CASSEGLAGGPGEQFF

V: TRBV9
J: TRBJ1-2
CDR3: CASSAPTGPLNGYTF

V: TRBV2
J: TRBJ2-3
CDR3: CATKTGLSTDTQYF

V: TRBV6-1
J: TRBJ1-1
CDR3: CASSEAVGRLAEAFF

V: TRBV30
J: TRBJ2-4
CDR3: CAWRKGTKNIQYF

V: TRBV27
J: TRBJ2-6
CDR3: CASTLKGGSGANVLTF

V: TRBV11-2
J: TRBJ2-7
CDR3: CASSPPWGLVSYEQYF

V: TRBV29-1
J: TRBJ2-3
CDR3: CSVDVDRRSTDTQYF

V: TRBV5-4
J: TRBJ1-2
CDR3: CASSLRGLEGYTF

V: TRBV7-9
J: TRBJ1-2
CDR3: CASSSTGTGNGYTF

V: TRBV29-1
J: TRBJ2-5
CDR3: CIVPGLAEALRETQYF

V: TRBV6-5
J: TRBJ1-5
CDR3: CASRFRGESNQPQHF

V: TRBV6-5
J: TRBJ1-2
CDR3: CASSLTANYGYTF

V: TRBV21-1
J: TRBJ2-7
CDR3: CASSTPGQEHYEQYF

V: TRBV21-1
J: TRBJ2-7
CDR3: CASSIGQAVSYEQYF

V: TRBV6-5
J: TRBJ1-2
CDR3: CASSIGQTNYGYTF

V: TRBV9
J: TRBJ1-3
CDR3: CASSTSDSYSGNTIYF

V: TRBV7-3
J: TRBJ2-2
CDR3: CASSLSGQGLGSGELFF

V: TRBV4-1
J: TRBJ2-5
CDR3: CASSQASRDVGETQYF

V: TRBV28
J: TRBJ2-1
CDR3: CASTWGASGSPSRYNEQFF

V: TRBV2
J: TRBJ2-5
CDR3: CASSRDRQQETQYF

V: TRBV9
J: TRBJ2-5
CDR3: CASSAPGTSGVRAQYF

V: TRBV7-3
J: TRBJ2-3
CDR3: CASSLTYGGSTDTQYF

V: TRBV5-4
J: TRBJ2-5
CDR3: CASSGGLAGFQETQYF

V: TRBV5-4
J: TRBJ2-7
CDR3: CASSLSGTGVEEQYF

V: TRBV4-1
J: TRBJ2-7
CDR3: CASSHPDRNYEQYF

V: TRBV7-9
J: TRBJ2-1
CDR3: CASSLPRELLSYNEQFF

V: TRBV30
J: TRBJ1-1
CDR3: CAWSGLRTGSEAFF

V: TRBV30
J: TRBJ2-7
CDR3: CAWRGDRQSYEQYF

V: TRBV5-1
J: TRBJ1-1
CDR3: CASSLVSGQGGREAFF

V: TRBV5-8
J: TRBJ2-7
CDR3: CASSTTSGRNYEQYF

V: TRBV6-2/TRBV6-3
J: TRBJ1-5
CDR3: CASSEPPRGNQPQHF

V: TRBV30
J: TRBJ1-6
CDR3: CAWSRGIAYNSPLHF

V: TRBV19
J: TRBJ1-1
CDR3: CASSTPGQGRFEAFF

V: TRBV5-4
J: TRBJ2-7
CDR3: CASSPRGRSGYEQYF

V: TRBV7-2
J: TRBJ1-3
CDR3: CASSLESLNTIYF

V: TRBV7-2
J: TRBJ2-7
CDR3: CASSLISGTASYEQYF

V: TRBV7-3
J: TRBJ1-1
CDR3: CASSSGKEAFF

V: TRBV30
J: TRBJ2-3
CDR3: CAWTGLAGTDTQYF

V: TRBV9
J: TRBJ1-1
CDR3: CASSVRGQGEAFF

V: TRBV15
J: TRBJ2-1
CDR3: CATSSSSLGRQFF

V: TRBV7-2
J: TRBJ2-2
CDR3: CASSLLAGVRSVNTGELFF